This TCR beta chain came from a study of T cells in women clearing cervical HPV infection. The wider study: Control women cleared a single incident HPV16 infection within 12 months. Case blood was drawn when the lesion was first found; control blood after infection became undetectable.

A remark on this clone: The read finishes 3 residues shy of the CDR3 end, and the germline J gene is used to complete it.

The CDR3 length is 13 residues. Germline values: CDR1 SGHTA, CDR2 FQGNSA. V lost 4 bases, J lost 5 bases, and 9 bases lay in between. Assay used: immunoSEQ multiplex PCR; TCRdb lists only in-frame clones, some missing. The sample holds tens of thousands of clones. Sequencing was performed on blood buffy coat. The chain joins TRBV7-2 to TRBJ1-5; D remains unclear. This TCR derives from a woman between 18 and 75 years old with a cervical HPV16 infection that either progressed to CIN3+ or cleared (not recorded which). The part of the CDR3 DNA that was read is TGTGCCAGCAGCTCAGAACCCGATCAGCCC. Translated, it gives CASSSEPDQP. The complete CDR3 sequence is CASSSEPDQPQHF.